This passage covers 27 T cell receptor beta chains from one sample sequenced in a study of Graves' ophthalmopathy and Graves' hyperthyroidism. The authors amplified TCR beta CDR3 regions, and they did so from RNA transcripts for repertoire sequencing. HTBI primers served in a first-round RT-PCR, which a second-round multiplex PCR followed. TCRdb analysed the multiplex PCR reads with MiXCR anew, one entry per CDR3 protein. The profile covers more than 1,000,000 distinct CDR3 sequences, with about 40% appearing a single time and around 10% taken by the ten largest. Sample: peripheral blood or thyroid tissue (not recorded which). These receptors all stem from an adult man with Graves' hyperthyroidism.

The chain links TRBV2 to TRBJ2-2; 8 bases are a match to TRBD1. J lost 5 bases, V lost 6 bases, and 17 bases had no gene match. Per the germline V gene, CDR1 is SNHLY and CDR2 is FYNNEI. The CDR3 sequence is 18 residues long. In DNA, the CDR3 is TGTGCCAGCAGCGGACAGGGAATAGGATCGGGTTGGACCGGGGAGCTGTTTTTT. Its protein is CASSGQGIGSGWTGELFF.

In this sample, this clonotype turned up a few times. The chain uses TRBV6-1 and TRBJ2-7; a possible D gene is TRBD2 (6 bases). CDR1 is MNHNS and CDR2 is SASEGT in the germline V gene. V was trimmed by 8 bases and J by 0 bases, leaving 11 bases between them. CDR3 length: 13 amino acids. CDR3 nucleotide sequence: TGTGCCAGCGGGGGAGGATTCTCCTACGAGCAGTACTTC. It is translated as CASGGGFSYEQYF.

This clonotype was seen many times. The V gene is TRBV4-1, the J gene TRBJ1-2; no clear D gene. V was cut by 3 bases and J by 0 bases, with 8 bases left in between. Per germline, CDR1 MGHRA and CDR2 YSYEKL. The CDR3 contains 14 residues. CDR3 sequence (DNA): TGCGCCAGCAGCCAGGCAGCCGCTAACTATGGCTACACCTTC. Amino acids: CASSQAAANYGYTF.

The rearrangement joins TRBV7-9 to TRBJ1-4, with D possibly matching TRBD1 (6 bases). V was clipped by 5 bases and J by 5 bases, with 15 bases between them. Per the germline V gene, CDR1 is SEHNR and CDR2 is FQNEAQ (reference sequence). This CDR3 region has 15 residues. The CDR3 is CASSGRGGGNEKLFF. CDR3 DNA: TGTGCCAGCAGCGGCAGGGGTGGGGGAAATGAAAAACTGTTTTTT.

This clonotype showed up just a few times. The chain recombines TRBV20-1 with TRBJ2-5; 7 nucleotides agree with TRBD1. V dropped 3 bases and J dropped 6; count of bases not matched to a gene: 13. Germline-derived CDR1 and CDR2 are DFQATT and SNEGSKA (reference sequence). This CDR3 has 15 residues. CDR3 sequence: CSARYRDRPNKTQYF. The CDR3 DNA sequence: TGCAGTGCTAGGTACCGGGACAGACCCAACAAGACCCAGTACTTC.

This clonotype has more than one count but fewer than ten. The chain has TRBV6-2 or TRBV6-3 and TRBJ2-5; 10 bases agree with TRBD2. Germline V gene sequence: CDR1 MNHEY, CDR2 SVGEGT. The CDR3 loop spans 16 amino acids. V lost 5 bases and J lost 4; bases outside the gene matches: 10. The CDR3 bases are TGTGCCAGCAGTAGAACCCTAGCGGGAGTGTTAGAGACCCAGTACTTC. It is translated as CASSRTLAGVLETQYF.

This clonotype was counted many times. The chain uses TRBV20-1 and TRBJ1-1; D unclear. The CDR3 loop spans 13 amino acids. V was cut by 2 bases and J by 5 bases, with 12 bases left in between. Looked up from germline, CDR1 is DFQATT and CDR2 is SNEGSKA (reference sequence). Here the CDR3 reads CSARLWVGTEAFF. CDR3 in DNA: TGCAGTGCTAGACTCTGGGTCGGAACTGAAGCTTTCTTT.

CDR3 bases: TGTGCCAGCAGCCAAGATAGTGAACAGGGAATTACCCGGGGCTACGGCTACACCTTC. It yields the protein CASSQDSEQGITRGYGYTF. This chain links TRBV4-2 with TRBJ1-2; the D gene is possibly TRBD1 (6 bases). This CDR3 contains 19 residues. V lost 0 bases, J lost 8 bases, and 28 bases lay in between. Germline V gene data show CDR1 as LGHNA and CDR2 as YNFKEQ.

This clonotype was picked up many times. The V gene is TRBV2, the J gene TRBJ1-2, with TRBD1 as a possible D gene (6 bases). The CDR3 is made up of 13 amino acids. Germline V gene lookup returns CDR1 SNHLY and CDR2 FYNNEI. V was clipped by 7 bases and J by 2 bases, with 11 bases between them. The CDR3 is CASNEGTNYGYTF. CDR3 in DNA: TGTGCCAGCAACGAGGGGACAAACTATGGCTACACCTTC.

This clonotype showed up many times. The chain combines TRBV20-1 with TRBJ2-5; D is uncertain. The germline V and J ends were trimmed by 4 bases and 5 bases, with 11 bases remaining between them. CDR1 is DFQATT and CDR2 is SNEGSKA in the germline V gene (reference sequence). The length of the CDR3 is 12 residues. CDR3 DNA sequence: TGCAGTGCTACGCCTAGTTACGAGACCCAGTACTTC. Residues: CSATPSYETQYF.

The chain recombines TRBV6-5 with TRBJ1-4; the D gene is possibly TRBD1 (6 bases). The CDR3 consists of 17 residues. Germline CDR1 and CDR2: MNHEY and SVGAGI. Trimming left V 6 bases short and J 2 bases short, with 19 bases between. For the CDR3, the DNA is TGTGCCAGCAGAGGCGGGGGCATTGGTGGGACTAATGAAAAACTGTTTTTT. Translated: CASRGGGIGGTNEKLFF.

In this sample, this clonotype turned up many times. The chain couples TRBV20-1 to TRBJ2-5, with 9 bases that match TRBD1. CDR1 and CDR2 (germline): DFQATT, SNEGSKA (reference sequence). CDR3 length: 14 amino acids. Unmatched junction bases numbered 7, after V lost 3 bases and J lost 5 bases. The chain's CDR3 is CSASPGTGMETQYF. The DNA of the CDR3 is TGCAGTGCTAGCCCGGGGACAGGGATGGAGACCCAGTACTTC.

Ten or more counts support this clonotype. The genes are TRBV12-3 or TRBV12-4 and TRBJ2-2; D gene unclear. The germline V and J ends were trimmed by 3 bases and 4 bases, with 6 bases remaining between them. This CDR3 comprises 13 residues. CDR3 sequence: CASSLSRTGELFF. CDR3 nucleotides: TGTGCCAGCAGTTTGAGCCGCACCGGGGAGCTGTTTTTT.

A word on this clonotype: Germline is not matched at one junction end, which may reflect a read error. V and J are TRBV10-3 and TRBJ1-1; D may be TRBD1 (5 bases). CDR3 length: 15 amino acids. Germline CDR1 ENHRY, CDR2 SYGVKD. The CDR3, as DNA: TGTGCCAGCAGTTACTCGAGCAGGGACGGCACTGAAGCTTCCTTT. This encodes CASSYSSRDGTEASF.

This chain connects TRBV5-1 to TRBJ2-7; TRBD1 aligns across 8 bases. The ends lost 5 bases at V and 3 bases at J; junction bases unmatched: 7. CDR1 and CDR2 from the germline V gene are SGHRS and YFSETQ. This CDR3 comprises 14 residues. CDR3: CASRRQGARYEQYF. CDR3 DNA sequence: TGCGCCAGCAGGCGCCAGGGGGCGCGCTACGAGCAGTACTTC.

V gene TRBV29-1 combines with J gene TRBJ2-7; no clear D. There are 12 residues in the CDR3. The germline CDR1 and CDR2 sequences are SQVTM and ANQGSEA. V gave up 8 bases and J gave up 3 bases, with 14 bases separating them. For the CDR3, the DNA is TGCAGCAGTTACTCGAAGGACTACGAGCAGTACTTC. This gives the protein CSSYSKDYEQYF.

The V gene is TRBV7-2, the J gene TRBJ2-7; 12 nucleotides align to TRBD1. Trimming took 8 bases from V and 5 from J; bases not matched to a gene: 10. The germline V gene has CDR1 SGHTA and CDR2 FQGNSA. This CDR3 is built from 15 residues. CDR3: CASSPSGTGGDEQYF. DNA of the CDR3: TGTGCCAGCTCACCGTCTGGGACAGGGGGCGACGAGCAGTACTTC.

V and J are TRBV30 and TRBJ1-5, with D unclear. This CDR3 is 14 amino acids long. Trimming took 1 base from V and 0 from J, leaving 7 bases between them. CDR1 GTSNPN and CDR2 SVGIG come from the germline V gene (reference sequence). This chain's CDR3 is CAWSEGNSNQPQHF. CDR3 DNA sequence: TGTGCCTGGAGTGAGGGCAATAGCAATCAGCCCCAGCATTTT. The variable domain in full, completed from reference TRBV30 and TRBJ1-5, reads SQTIHQWPATLVQPVGSPLSLECTVEGTSNPNLYWYRQAAGRGLQLLFYSVGIGQISSEVPQNLSASRPQDRQFILSSKKLLLSDSGFYLCAWSEGNSNQPQHFGDGTRLSIL.

The rearrangement uses TRBV7-9 and TRBJ2-5; 7 bases are a match to TRBD2. The CDR3 runs 14 residues. The junction had 8 bases not matched to a gene; V was cut back by 3 bases and J by 7 bases. The V gene's germline CDR1 is SEHNR and CDR2 FQNEAQ (reference sequence). CDR3 in DNA: TGTGCCAGCAGCTTGGGATATTGGGAGGGGACCCAGTACTTC. Translating it yields CASSLGYWEGTQYF.

The V and J genes are TRBV7-3 and TRBJ2-2, with 11 positions matching TRBD1. Trimming at V came to 2 bases and at J to 7 bases, leaving 9 bases not matched to a gene. CDR1 and CDR2 (germline): SGHTA, FQGTGA. This CDR3 spans 17 amino acids. CDR3 DNA: TGTGCCAGCAGCTTAGAAGGACAGGGGGCTAACCTCGGGGAGCTGTTTTTT. Translating it yields CASSLEGQGANLGELFF.

For this clonotype: Sequence at one end of the junction differs from germline and may be a read error. The chain combines TRBV15 with TRBJ2-6; TRBD1 aligns across 7 bases. Germline assignment: CDR1 LNHNV and CDR2 YYDKDF (reference sequence). The length of the CDR3 is 18 residues. CDR3 bases: TGTGCCACCAGCATTAGGGGGCAGGGGGTATCTGGGGCCAACGTCCTGACCTTC. Translating it yields CATSIRGQGVSGANVLTF.

A few counts support this clonotype. The rearrangement links TRBV6-6 to TRBJ1-6; D remains ambiguous. The CDR3 length is 14 residues. Germline CDR1 is MNHNY and CDR2 is SVGAGI (reference sequence). Trimming left V 4 bases short and J 7 bases short, with 11 bases between. The CDR3 DNA follows: TGTGCCAGCAGTTCTCGCCATACCAATTCACCCCTCCACTTT. Translated: CASSSRHTNSPLHF.

This clonotype was counted at least ten times. The rearrangement uses TRBV2 and TRBJ2-2; no clear D gene. The CDR3 has 13 residues. Trimming removed 3 bases at V and 8 bases at J, with 10 bases between. CDR1 SNHLY and CDR2 FYNNEI come from the germline V gene. CDR3: CASSEIGPGELFF. Here the CDR3 DNA reads TGTGCCAGCAGTGAGATTGGACCGGGGGAGCTGTTTTTT.

This clonotype was seen many times. The genes are TRBV12-3 or TRBV12-4 and TRBJ1-2; D gene ambiguous. V shed 6 bases and J shed 2 bases, with 10 bases lying between them. The CDR3 sequence is 13 residues long. CDR3 amino acids: CASRHTRNYGYTF. CDR3 nucleotide sequence: TGTGCCAGCAGACATACAAGGAACTATGGCTACACCTTC.

This clonotype was counted ten times or more. This chain joins TRBV25-1 and TRBJ2-5, with 8 bases that match TRBD1. Germline assignment: CDR1 MGHDK and CDR2 SYGVNS. The CDR3 has 16 residues. After removal of 4 bases from V and 4 bases from J, the junction contained 11 bases not matched to a gene. In DNA form, the CDR3 reads TGTGCCAGCAGTGTCCCGGGACAGGACGTTGGAGAGACCCAGTACTTC. As protein: CASSVPGQDVGETQYF.

Ten or more counts support this clonotype. Here the CDR3 reads CASSLALLGQGEDGYTF. In DNA form, the CDR3 reads TGTGCCAGCAGTTTAGCGCTACTAGGGCAGGGAGAGGATGGCTACACCTTC. The chain is built from TRBV12-3 or TRBV12-4 and TRBJ1-2, with D maybe TRBD1 (5 bases). Trimming shortened V by 0 bases and J by 6 bases, and 20 bases separated the two germline ends. This CDR3 comprises 17 residues.

This chain uses TRBV19 with TRBJ2-5; TRBD2 matches at 9 bases. The CDR3 sequence is 14 residues long. The V gene's germline CDR1 is LNHDA and CDR2 SQIVND (reference sequence). V shed 11 bases, J shed 3 bases, and the junction held 10 bases outside the gene matches. The DNA for the CDR3 is TGTGCCTGGAGTGGGCGACTAGCGGAAGAGACCCAGTACTTC. Translation: CAWSGRLAEETQYF.